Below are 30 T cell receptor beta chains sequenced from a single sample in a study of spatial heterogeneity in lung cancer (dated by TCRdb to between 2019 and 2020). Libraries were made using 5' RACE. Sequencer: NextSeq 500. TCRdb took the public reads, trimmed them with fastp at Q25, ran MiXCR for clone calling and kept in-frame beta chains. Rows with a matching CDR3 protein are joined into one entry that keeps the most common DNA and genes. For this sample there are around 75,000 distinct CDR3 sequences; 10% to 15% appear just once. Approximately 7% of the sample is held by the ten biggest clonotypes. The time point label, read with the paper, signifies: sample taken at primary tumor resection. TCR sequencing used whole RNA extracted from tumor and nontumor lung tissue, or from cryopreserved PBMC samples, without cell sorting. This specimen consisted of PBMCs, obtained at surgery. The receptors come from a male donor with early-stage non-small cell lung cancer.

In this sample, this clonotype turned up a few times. Here the CDR3 reads CASSRAQGPDTQYF. CDR3 DNA: TGCGCCAGCAGCCGGGCCCAAGGGCCAGATACGCAGTATTTT. The rearrangement joins TRBV5-1 to TRBJ2-3; D gene unclear. Trimming pared 4 bases from V and 4 bases from J, leaving 13 bases between. The CDR3 is 14 amino acids. CDR1 is SGHRS and CDR2 is YFSETQ in the germline V gene.

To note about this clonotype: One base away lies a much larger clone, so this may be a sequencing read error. CDR3: CASSLEATTNEKPFF. For the CDR3, the DNA is TGTGCCAGCAGCTTAGAAGCCACAACTAATGAAAAACCGTTTTTT. The V and J genes are TRBV7-6 and TRBJ1-4; D ambiguous. CDR1 is SGHVS, CDR2 FNYEAQ, per germline. CDR3 length: 15 amino acids. Filled out from reference TRBV7-6 and TRBJ1-4, the complete variable domain reads GAGVSQSPRYKVTKRGQDVALRCDPISGHVSLYWYRQALGQGPEFLTYFNYEAQQDKSGLPNDRFSAERPEGSISTLTIQRTEQRDSAMYRCASSLEATTNEKPFFGSGTQLSVL.

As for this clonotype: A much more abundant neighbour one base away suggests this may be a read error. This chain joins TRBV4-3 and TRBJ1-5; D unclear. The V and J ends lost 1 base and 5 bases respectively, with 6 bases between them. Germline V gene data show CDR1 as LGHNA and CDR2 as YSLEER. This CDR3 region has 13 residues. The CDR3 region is CASSQGIYQPQHF. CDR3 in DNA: TGCGCCAGCAGCCAAGGGATCTATCAGCCCCAGCATTTT.

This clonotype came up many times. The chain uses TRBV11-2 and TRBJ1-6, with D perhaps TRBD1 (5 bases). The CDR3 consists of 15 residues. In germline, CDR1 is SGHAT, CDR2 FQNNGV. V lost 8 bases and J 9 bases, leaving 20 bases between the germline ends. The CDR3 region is CASGSQGAVGSPLHF. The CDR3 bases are TGTGCCAGCGGGTCTCAGGGCGCGGTTGGTTCACCCCTCCACTTT.

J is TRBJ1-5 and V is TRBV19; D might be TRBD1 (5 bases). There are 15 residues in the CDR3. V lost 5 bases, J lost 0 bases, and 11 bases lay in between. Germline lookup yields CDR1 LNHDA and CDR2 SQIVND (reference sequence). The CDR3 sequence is CASSPTGNSNQPQHF. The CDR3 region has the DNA TGTGCCAGTAGTCCTACAGGAAATAGCAATCAGCCCCAGCATTTT.

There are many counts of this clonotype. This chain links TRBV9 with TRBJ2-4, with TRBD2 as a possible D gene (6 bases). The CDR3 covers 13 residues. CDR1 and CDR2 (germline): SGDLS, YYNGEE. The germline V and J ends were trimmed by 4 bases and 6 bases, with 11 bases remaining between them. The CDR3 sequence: CASSPSGGNIQYF. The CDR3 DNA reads TGTGCCAGCAGCCCATCCGGGGGAAACATTCAGTACTTC.

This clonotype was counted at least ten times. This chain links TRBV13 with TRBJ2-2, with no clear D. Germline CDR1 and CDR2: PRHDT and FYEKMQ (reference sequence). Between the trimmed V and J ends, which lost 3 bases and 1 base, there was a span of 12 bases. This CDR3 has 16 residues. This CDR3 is CASSFSTVLNTGELFF. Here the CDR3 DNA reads TGTGCCAGCAGCTTTTCGACTGTTCTGAACACCGGGGAGCTGTTTTTT.

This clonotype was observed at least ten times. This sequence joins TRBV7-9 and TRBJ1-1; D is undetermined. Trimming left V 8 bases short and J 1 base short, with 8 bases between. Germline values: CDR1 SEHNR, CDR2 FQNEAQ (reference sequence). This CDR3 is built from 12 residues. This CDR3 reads CASAGRNTEAFF. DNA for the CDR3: TGTGCCAGCGCAGGTCGGAACACTGAAGCTTTCTTT.

CDR3 coding DNA: TGCGCCAGCAGTCAGACGACGGGGGACAATGAGCAGTTCTTC. Its translation: CASSQTTGDNEQFF. The chain employs TRBV5-1 and TRBJ2-1, with D perhaps TRBD2 (6 bases). Germline CDR1 is SGHRS and CDR2 is YFSETQ. This CDR3 is 14 amino acids long. Trimming shortened V by 5 bases and J by 5 bases, and 14 bases separated the two germline ends.

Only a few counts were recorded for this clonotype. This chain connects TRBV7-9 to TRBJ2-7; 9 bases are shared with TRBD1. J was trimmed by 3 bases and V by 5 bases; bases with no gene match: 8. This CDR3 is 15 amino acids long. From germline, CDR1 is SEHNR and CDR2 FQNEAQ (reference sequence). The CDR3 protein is CASSPDRGALYEQYF. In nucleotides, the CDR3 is TGTGCCAGCAGCCCGGACAGGGGCGCACTCTACGAGCAGTACTTC.

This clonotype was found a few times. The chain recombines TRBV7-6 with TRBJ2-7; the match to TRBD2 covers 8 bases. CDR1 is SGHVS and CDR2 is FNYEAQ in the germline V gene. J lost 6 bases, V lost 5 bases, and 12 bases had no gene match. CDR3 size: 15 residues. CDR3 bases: TGTGCCAGCAGCCGATACGTGGGACTAGTCGTCGAGCAGTACTTC. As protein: CASSRYVGLVVEQYF. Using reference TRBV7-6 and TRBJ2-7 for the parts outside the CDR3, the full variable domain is GAGVSQSPRYKVTKRGQDVALRCDPISGHVSLYWYRQALGQGPEFLTYFNYEAQQDKSGLPNDRFSAERPEGSISTLTIQRTEQRDSAMYRCASSRYVGLVVEQYFGPGTRLTVT.

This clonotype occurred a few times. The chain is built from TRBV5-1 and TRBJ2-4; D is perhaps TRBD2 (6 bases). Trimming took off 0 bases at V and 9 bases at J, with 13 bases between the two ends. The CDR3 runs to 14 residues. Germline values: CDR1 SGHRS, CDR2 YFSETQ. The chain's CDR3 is CASSLEEGRGIQYF. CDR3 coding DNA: TGCGCCAGCAGCTTGGAGGAGGGCCGGGGCATTCAGTACTTC.

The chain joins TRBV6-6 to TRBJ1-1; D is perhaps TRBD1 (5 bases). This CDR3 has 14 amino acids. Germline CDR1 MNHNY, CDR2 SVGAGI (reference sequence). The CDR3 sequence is CALHPGPLNTEAFF. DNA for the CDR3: TGTGCGCTTCACCCAGGGCCGCTGAACACTGAAGCTTTCTTT.

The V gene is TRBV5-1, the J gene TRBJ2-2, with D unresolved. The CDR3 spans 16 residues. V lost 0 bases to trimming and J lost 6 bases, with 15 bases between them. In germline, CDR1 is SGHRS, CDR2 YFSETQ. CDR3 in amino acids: CASSLDWRPGPGELFF. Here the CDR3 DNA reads TGCGCCAGCAGCTTGGATTGGCGCCCTGGCCCCGGGGAGCTGTTTTTT.

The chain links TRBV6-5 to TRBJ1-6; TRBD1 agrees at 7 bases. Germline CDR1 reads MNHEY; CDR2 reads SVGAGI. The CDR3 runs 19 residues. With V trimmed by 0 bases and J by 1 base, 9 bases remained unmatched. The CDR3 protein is CASSYSGFPGQSYNSPLHF. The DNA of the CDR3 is TGTGCCAGCAGTTACTCGGGGTTTCCGGGACAGTCCTATAATTCACCCCTCCACTTT.

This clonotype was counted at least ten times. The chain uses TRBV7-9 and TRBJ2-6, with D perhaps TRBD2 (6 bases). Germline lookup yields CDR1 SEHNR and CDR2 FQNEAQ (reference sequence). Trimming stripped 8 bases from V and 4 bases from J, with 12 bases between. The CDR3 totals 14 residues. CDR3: CASGGVGGANVLTF. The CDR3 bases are TGTGCCAGCGGAGGGGTAGGAGGGGCCAACGTCCTGACTTTC.

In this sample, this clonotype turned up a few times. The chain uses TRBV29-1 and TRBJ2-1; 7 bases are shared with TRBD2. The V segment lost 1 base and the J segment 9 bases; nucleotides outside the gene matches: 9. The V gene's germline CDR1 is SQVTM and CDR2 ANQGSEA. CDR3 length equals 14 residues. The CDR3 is CSVEAPGLDGEQFF. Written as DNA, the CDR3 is TGCAGCGTTGAAGCTCCTGGACTAGACGGTGAGCAGTTCTTC.

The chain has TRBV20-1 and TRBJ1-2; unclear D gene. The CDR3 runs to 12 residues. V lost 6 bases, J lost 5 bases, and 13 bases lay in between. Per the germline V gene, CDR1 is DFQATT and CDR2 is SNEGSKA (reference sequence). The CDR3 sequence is CSARVQIYGYTF. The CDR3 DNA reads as TGCAGTGCACGAGTCCAGATATATGGCTACACCTTC.

The CDR3 DNA follows: TGTGCCAGCAGCCATATAGGAGAGCGGGAAGAAGAGCAGTACTTC. Protein sequence: CASSHIGEREEEQYF. The rearrangement joins TRBV6-2 or TRBV6-3 to TRBJ2-7; TRBD2 matches at 7 bases. The CDR3 runs 15 residues. Trimming at V came to 6 bases and at J to 7 bases, leaving 15 bases not matched to a gene. Germline V CDR1 and CDR2: MNHEY, SVGEGT.

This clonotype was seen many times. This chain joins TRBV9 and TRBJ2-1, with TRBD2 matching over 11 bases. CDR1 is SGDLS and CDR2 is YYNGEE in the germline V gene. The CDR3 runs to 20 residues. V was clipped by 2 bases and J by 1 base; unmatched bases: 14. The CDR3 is CASSVTSGTSGAWSYNEQFF. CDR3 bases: TGTGCCAGCAGCGTTACTTCCGGGACTAGCGGAGCCTGGTCCTACAATGAGCAGTTCTTC.

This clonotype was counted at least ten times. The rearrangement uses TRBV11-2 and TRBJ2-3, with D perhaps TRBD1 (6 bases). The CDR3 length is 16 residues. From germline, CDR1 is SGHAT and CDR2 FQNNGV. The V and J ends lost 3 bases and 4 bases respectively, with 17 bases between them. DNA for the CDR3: TGTGCCAGCAGCTTTTCCGTGAGTCACAGGGCAGATACGCAGTATTTT. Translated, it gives CASSFSVSHRADTQYF.

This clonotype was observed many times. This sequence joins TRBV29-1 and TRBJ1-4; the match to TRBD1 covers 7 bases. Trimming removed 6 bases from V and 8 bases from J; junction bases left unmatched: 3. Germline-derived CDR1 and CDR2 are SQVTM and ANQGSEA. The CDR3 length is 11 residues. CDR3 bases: TGCAGCGTCCCGACAGGGGAAAAACTGTTTTTT. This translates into CSVPTGEKLFF.

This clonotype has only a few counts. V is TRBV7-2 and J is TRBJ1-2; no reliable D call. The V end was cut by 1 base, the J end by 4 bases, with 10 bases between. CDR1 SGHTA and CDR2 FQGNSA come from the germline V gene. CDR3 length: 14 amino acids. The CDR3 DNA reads TGTGCCAGCAGCTTAGATCTCGGTGTCTATGGCTACACCTTC. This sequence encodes CASSLDLGVYGYTF.

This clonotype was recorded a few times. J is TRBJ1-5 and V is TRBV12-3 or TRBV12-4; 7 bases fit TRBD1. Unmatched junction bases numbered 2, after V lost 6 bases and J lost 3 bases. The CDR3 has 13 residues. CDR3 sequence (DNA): TGTGCCAGCAGACAGGGGAACAATCAGCCCCAGCATTTT. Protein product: CASRQGNNQPQHF.

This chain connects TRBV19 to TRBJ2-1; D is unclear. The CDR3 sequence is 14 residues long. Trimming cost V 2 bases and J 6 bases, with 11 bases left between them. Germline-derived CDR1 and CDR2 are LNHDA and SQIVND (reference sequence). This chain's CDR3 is CASSIRLGGNEQFF. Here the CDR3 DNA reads TGTGCCAGTAGTATAAGGCTGGGTGGCAATGAGCAGTTCTTC.

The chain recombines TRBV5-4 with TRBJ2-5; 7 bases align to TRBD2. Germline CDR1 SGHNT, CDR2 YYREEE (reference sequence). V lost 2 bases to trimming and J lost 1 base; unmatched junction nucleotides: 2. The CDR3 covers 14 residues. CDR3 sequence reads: CASSFREVQETQYF. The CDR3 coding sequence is TGTGCCAGCAGCTTCCGGGAGGTCCAAGAGACCCAGTACTTC.

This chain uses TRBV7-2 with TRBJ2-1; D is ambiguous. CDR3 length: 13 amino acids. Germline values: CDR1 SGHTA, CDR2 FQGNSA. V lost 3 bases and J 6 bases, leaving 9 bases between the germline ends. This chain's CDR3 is CASSFSGLNEQFF. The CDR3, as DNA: TGTGCCAGCAGCTTCTCGGGTCTCAATGAGCAGTTCTTC.

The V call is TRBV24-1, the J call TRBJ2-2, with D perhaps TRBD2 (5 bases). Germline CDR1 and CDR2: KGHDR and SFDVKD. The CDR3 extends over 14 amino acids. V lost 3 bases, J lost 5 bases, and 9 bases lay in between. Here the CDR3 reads CATSDRGKTGELFF. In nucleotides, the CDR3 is TGTGCCACCAGTGATCGGGGAAAGACCGGGGAGCTGTTTTTT.

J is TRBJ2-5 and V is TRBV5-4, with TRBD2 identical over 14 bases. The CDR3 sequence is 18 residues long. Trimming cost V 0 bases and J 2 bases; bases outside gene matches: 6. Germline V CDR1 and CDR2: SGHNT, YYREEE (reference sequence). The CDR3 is CASSLAGTSGGTQETQYF. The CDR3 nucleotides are TGTGCCAGCAGCTTGGCTGGGACTAGCGGGGGAACTCAAGAGACCCAGTACTTC. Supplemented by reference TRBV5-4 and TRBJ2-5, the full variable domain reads ETGVTQSPTHLIKTRGQQVTLRCSSQSGHNTVSWYQQALGQGPQFIFQYYREEENGRGNFPPRFSGLQFPNYSSELNVNALELDDSALYLCASSLAGTSGGTQETQYFGPGTRLLVL.

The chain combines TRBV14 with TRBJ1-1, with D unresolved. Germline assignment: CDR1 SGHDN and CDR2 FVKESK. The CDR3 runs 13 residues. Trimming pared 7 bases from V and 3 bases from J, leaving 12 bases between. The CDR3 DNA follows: TGTGCCAGCACCCCCTTTGGGGACACTGAAGCTTTCTTT. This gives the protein CASTPFGDTEAFF.